This T cell receptor (beta chain) originates from a study of human CD8 memory T cell subsets. Findings of the study overall: Few clonotypes were shared between stem-like memory and precursor exhausted T cells.

By UMI-labeled 5' RACE, the TCR beta libraries were made. TCRdb derives one entry per CDR3 protein from the 5' RACE reads, leaving out DNA. The sample data list 5,500 to 7,000 distinct CDR3 sequences. Worth noting for this clonotype: Its antigen is not known.

Sequenced input: CD8+ effector memory T cells (TEM) sorted from PBMCs. The subset denotes: effector memory CD8 T cells, CCR7- CD45RO+ CD95+. The sequence derives from a human donor in good health.

The CDR3 spells CASSYSVFYGENTEAFF. The V call is TRBV6-2 or TRBV6-3, the J call TRBJ1-1. The germline V gene encodes CDR1 MNHEY and CDR2 SVGEGT. The length of the CDR3 is 17 residues.